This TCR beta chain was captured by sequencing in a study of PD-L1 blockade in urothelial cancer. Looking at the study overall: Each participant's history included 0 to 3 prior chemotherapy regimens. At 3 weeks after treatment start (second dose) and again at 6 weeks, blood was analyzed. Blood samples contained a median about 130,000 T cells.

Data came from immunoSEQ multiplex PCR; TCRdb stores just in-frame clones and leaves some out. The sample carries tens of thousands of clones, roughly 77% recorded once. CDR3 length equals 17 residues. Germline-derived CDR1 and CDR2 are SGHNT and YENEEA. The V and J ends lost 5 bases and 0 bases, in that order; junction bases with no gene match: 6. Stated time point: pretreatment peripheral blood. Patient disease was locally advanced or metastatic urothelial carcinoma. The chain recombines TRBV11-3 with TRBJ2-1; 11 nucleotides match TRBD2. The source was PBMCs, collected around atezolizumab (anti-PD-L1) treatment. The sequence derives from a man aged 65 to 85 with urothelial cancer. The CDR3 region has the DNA TGTGCCAGCAGCCCTGTAGCGGGAGGGAGCTCCTACAATGAGCAGTTCTTC. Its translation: CASSPVAGGSSYNEQFF.